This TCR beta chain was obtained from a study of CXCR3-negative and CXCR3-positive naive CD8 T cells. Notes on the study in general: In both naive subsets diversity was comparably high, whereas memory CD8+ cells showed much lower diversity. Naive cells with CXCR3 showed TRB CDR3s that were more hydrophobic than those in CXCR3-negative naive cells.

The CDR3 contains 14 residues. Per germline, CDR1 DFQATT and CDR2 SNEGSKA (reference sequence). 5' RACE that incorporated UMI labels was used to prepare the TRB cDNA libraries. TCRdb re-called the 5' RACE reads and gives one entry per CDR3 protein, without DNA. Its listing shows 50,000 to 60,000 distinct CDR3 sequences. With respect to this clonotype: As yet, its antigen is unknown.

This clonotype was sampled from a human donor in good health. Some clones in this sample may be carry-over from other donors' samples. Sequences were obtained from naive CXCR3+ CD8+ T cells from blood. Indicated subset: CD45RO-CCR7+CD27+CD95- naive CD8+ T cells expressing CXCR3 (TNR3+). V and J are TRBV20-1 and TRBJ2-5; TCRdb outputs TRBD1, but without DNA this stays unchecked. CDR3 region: CSARVGGAQETQYF.